Reported below is one T cell receptor beta chain. Its antigen is unidentified. The germline V and J ends were trimmed by 3 bases and 1 base, with 22 bases remaining between them. The CDR3 length is 18 residues. CDR1 and CDR2 from the germline V gene are SGDLS and YYNGEE. The data derive from a study of T cell responses to AZD1222 COVID-19 vaccine. Produced via immunoSEQ multiplex PCR; TCRdb's table is partial and in-frame only. The table shows about 150,000 clones, with 88% occurring only once. The study's findings and limits: CD4 TCRs linked to vaccination spanned spike, dominating at 160-218 and 743-854.

The sequence came from an adult in good health. The sample in question was peripheral blood, obtained on day 0 of AZD1222 vaccination. The genes are TRBV9 and TRBJ2-5, with a weak D call TRBD2 (7 bases). CDR3 coding DNA: TGTGCCAGCAGCGGTCGCTGGGGGGGGCGAGGTGGCCAAGAGACCCAGTACTTC. It codes for CASSGRWGGRGGQETQYF.